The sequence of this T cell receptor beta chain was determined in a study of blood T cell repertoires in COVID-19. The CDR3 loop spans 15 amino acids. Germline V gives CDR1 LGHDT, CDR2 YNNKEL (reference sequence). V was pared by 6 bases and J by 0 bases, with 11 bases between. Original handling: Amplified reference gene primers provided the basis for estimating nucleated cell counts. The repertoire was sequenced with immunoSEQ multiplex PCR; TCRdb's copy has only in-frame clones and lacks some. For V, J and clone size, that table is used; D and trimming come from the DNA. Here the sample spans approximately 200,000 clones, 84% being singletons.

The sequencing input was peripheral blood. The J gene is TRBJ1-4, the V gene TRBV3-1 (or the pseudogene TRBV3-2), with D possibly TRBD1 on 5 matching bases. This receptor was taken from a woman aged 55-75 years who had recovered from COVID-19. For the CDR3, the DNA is TGTGCCAGCAGTCGGGGGGATACAACTAATGAAAAACTGTTTTTT. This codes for CASSRGDTTNEKLFF.